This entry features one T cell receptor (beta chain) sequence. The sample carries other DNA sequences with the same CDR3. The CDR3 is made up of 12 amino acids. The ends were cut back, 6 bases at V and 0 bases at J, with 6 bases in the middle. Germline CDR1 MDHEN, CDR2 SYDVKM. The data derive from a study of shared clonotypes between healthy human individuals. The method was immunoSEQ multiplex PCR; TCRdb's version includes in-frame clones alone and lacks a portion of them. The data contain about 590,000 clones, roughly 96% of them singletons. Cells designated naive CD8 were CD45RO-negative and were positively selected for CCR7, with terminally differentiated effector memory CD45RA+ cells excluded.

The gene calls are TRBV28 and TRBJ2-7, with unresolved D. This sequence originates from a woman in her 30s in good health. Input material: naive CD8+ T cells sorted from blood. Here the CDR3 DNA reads TGTGCCAGCAGCCCAAGCTCCTACGAGCAGTACTTC. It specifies CASSPSSYEQYF.